This TCR beta chain emerged from a study of OX40 agonist ivuxolimab in advanced cancers. Concerning the study at large: Ivuxolimab, which targeted the costimulatory receptor OX40 (CD134), was an agonistic, fully human IgG2 monoclonal antibody. In the dose-escalation cohort, approximately 82% of patients were male, and the mean age was roughly 60 years with a range of about 20 to 79. Intravenous ivuxolimab was administered to patients every 2 weeks at six dose levels: 0.01, 0.1, 0.3, 1.5, 3 and 10 mg/kg. Peripheral TCRbeta sequencing was intended to test whether TCR sequence diversity was altered and clonal T-cell expansion was caused by ivuxolimab. Among the roughly 50 dose-escalation patients, about 20 had hepatocellular carcinoma, around 15 melanoma, 9 renal cell carcinoma and 9 head and neck cancer. Patients were allowed to have had prior anti-PD-1, anti-PD-L1 or anti-CTLA-4 therapy, and approximately 40% of the dose-escalation patients had been treated with checkpoint inhibitors. The paper reports the monotherapy dose-escalation portion (N = 52 patients) of the phase I ivuxolimab trial. Partial responses were achieved by three dose-escalation patients, of whom one had hepatocellular carcinoma and two had cutaneous melanoma.

In regard to this clone: No antigen is known for it. It has no much larger one-base neighbor in the sample; base qualities were not kept.

CDR1 and CDR2 (KGHSH, LQKENI) derive from the germline V gene. Taken from cysteine to phenylalanine, the CDR3 has 16 residues. This entry keeps only the CDR3 DNA: 48 bases, framed from base 1. The germline V end is reduced by 3 bases and the J end by 3 bases; junction bases left unmatched: 5. To sequence the TCRbeta CDR3 region, genomic DNA was isolated from the sorted cells. TCRbeta CDR3 regions were sequenced using the immunoSEQ Assay. In TCRdb, the immuneACCESS table is reduced to in-frame sequences with V and J assigned. These tables do not hold every clone; where another copy was compared, an unresolved V gene accounts for under half, and the others remain unexplained. This sample gives 65,000 to 75,000 clones in total; 75% to 90% of them show up just once. Clones ranked in the top ten supply about 0.41% of the sample. Broader findings and caveats from the paper: Partial responders in the 0.1-3.0 mg/kg groups had among the lowest normalized peripheral clonal expansion, especially among CD8+ T cells. Low levels of normalized T-cell clonal expansion were also shown by some nonresponding patients. After ivuxolimab, expanded clones were on average more numerous among CD8+ T cells than among CD4+ T cells. Antigen specificity was not determined for the clonally expanded peripheral T cells. At doses of 0.1 to 3.0 mg/kg, clonal expansion of both CD4+ and CD8+ blood T cells was observed from baseline to week 6.

The trial excluded patients who had a history of autoimmune disease or were on systemic immunosuppression. Peripheral blood for TCR sequencing was drawn from every dose cohort at baseline, at cycle 4 day 1 and at cycle 7 day 1. Samples came from an open-label, multicenter, first-in-human phase I dose-escalation trial of ivuxolimab. Adults with locally advanced or metastatic melanoma, renal cell, hepatocellular, or head and neck squamous cell carcinoma were enrolled in the trial. Before TCR sequencing, CD4+ T cells and CD8+ T cells from peripheral blood were sorted into separate populations. The chain employs TRBV18 and TRBJ2-3; 11 central bases correspond to TRBD2. The TCR originated in an adult with an advanced solid tumor such as melanoma, head and neck, liver or kidney cancer. Sequenced here: CD4+ or CD8+ T cells sorted from blood, sampled in a trial of the OX40 agonist ivuxolimab. The DNA reads TGTGCCAGCTCACCCTTACTAGCGGGGGCAACAGATACGCAGTATTTT. Translated, this gives CASSPLLAGATDTQYF.